This T cell receptor beta chain was observed in a study of response to subunit inactivated influenza vaccine. The study, taken as a whole, reports: New T cells are recruited in small numbers by each seasonal influenza vaccination, according to the authors' suggestion.

TCRdb reprocessed the RT-PCR reads via MiXCR and lists one record per CDR3 protein. The sample lists a few hundred thousand distinct CDR3 sequences; 14% were seen once. Only a few counts were recorded for this clonotype. Its antigen is unidentified. Looked up from germline, CDR1 is LGHDT and CDR2 is YNNKEL (reference sequence). The CDR3 consists of 14 residues. The J segment lost 4 bases and the V segment lost 3 bases, leaving 5 bases of the junction unmatched. Here the sequenced sample was PBMCs from blood, taken about 13 days after vaccination. The V gene is TRBV3-1, the J gene TRBJ2-7; 8 bases align to TRBD1. This sequence was found in a man aged 45-65 years who received an inactivated influenza vaccine. The CDR3 sequence is CASSQQGALYEQYF. The CDR3 bases are TGTGCCAGCAGCCAGCAGGGGGCTTTGTACGAGCAGTACTTC.